This T cell receptor beta chain emerged from a study of T cells after yellow fever vaccination. Study-wide context: Libraries from low-cell-number fractions were prepared with the SMART-Seq v4 Ultra Low Input RNA kit.

The study made its TCR cDNA through 5'RACE template switching. That step introduced a universal primer site along with UMIs. TCRdb independently ran MiXCR on the 5' RACE reads; one entry per CDR3 protein. Of approximately 350,000 distinct CDR3 sequences listed, under 14% were seen once; the top ten hold around 18%. With respect to this clonotype: Its antigen remains unknown.

V lost 7 bases to trimming and J lost 3 bases, with 18 bases between them. Germline values: CDR1 SGHTA, CDR2 FQGNSA. This CDR3 has 15 residues. The study, taken as a whole, reports: Post-booster repertoires contained most primary-vaccination clones again (96% CD4, 85% to 90% CD8).

The chain recombines TRBV7-2 with TRBJ2-5; a weak D match, TRBD2 (5 bases). This specimen consisted of PBMCs, obtained on the day of the first yellow fever vaccination. The origin of this receptor is a man between 18 and 35 years old who received the YFV17D yellow fever vaccine. The CDR3 loop reads CASNRPGRRKETQYF. CDR3 nucleotide sequence: TGTGCCAGCAACCGTCCTGGGCGGAGGAAAGAGACCCAGTACTTC. The whole variable domain, filled in from reference TRBV7-2 and TRBJ2-5, reads GAGVSQSPSNKVTEKGKDVELRCDPISGHTALYWYRQSLGQGLEFLIYFQGNSAPDKSGLPSDRFSAERTGGSVSTLTIQRTQQEDSAVYLCASNRPGRRKETQYFGPGTRLLVL.